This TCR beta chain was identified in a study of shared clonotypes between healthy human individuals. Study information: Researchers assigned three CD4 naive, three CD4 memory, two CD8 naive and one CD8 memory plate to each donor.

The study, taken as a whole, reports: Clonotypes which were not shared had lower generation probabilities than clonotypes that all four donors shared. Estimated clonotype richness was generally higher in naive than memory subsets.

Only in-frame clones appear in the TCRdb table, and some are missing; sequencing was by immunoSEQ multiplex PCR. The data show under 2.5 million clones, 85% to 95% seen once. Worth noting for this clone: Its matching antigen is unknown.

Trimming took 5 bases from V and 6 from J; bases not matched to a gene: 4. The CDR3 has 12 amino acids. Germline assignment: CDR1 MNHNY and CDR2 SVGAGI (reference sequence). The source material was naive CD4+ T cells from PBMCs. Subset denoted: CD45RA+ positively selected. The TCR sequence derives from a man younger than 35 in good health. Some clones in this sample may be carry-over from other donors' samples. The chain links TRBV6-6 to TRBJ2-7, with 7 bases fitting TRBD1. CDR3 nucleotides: TGTGCCAGCAGTGTTACAGGGGTCGAGCAGTACTTC. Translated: CASSVTGVEQYF.